These 30 T cell receptor beta chains came from one sample sequenced in a study of blood T cell repertoires in COVID-19. Profiled with immunoSEQ multiplex PCR; TCRdb holds only in-frame clones, not every one. The sample has approximately 490,000 clones, about 85% seen once; the top ten hold around 7.9%. Sequencing was performed on PBMCs or T cells enriched from blood (not recorded which). Receptor source: a woman aged 60 to 75 who had recovered from COVID-19.

The chain combines TRBV6-6 with TRBJ2-5, with 9 bases aligning to TRBD1. Germline lookup yields CDR1 MNHNY and CDR2 SVGAGI (reference sequence). The junction had 5 bases not matched to a gene; V was cut back by 5 bases and J by 7 bases. CDR3 size: 13 residues. For the CDR3, the DNA is TGTGCCAGCAGTACGGGACAGGGAGGGACCCAGTACTTC. Translating gives CASSTGQGGTQYF.

Many counts were recorded for this clone. The chain links TRBV24-1 to TRBJ2-3; D call uncertain. V was cut by 8 bases and J by 2 bases, with 16 bases left in between. The CDR3 is 15 amino acids. The germline gives CDR1 KGHDR, CDR2 SFDVKD. The CDR3 DNA reads as TGTGCCACCATGAGCTCAATCGATTACACAGATACGCAGTATTTT. This sequence encodes CATMSSIDYTDTQYF.

The rearrangement uses TRBV3-1 (or the pseudogene TRBV3-2) and TRBJ2-1, with 9 bases aligning to TRBD2. The V gene end was trimmed by 4 bases and the J gene end by 7 bases; junction bases not matched to a gene: 14. The germline gives CDR1 LGHDT, CDR2 YNNKEL (reference sequence). The CDR3 runs 17 residues. The CDR3 region has the DNA TGTGCCAGCAGCCCCGCCCGGGCGGGGGGGGCAGTGAATGAGCAGTTCTTC. Its translation is CASSPARAGGAVNEQFF.

This clone occurred once. The chain joins TRBV18 to TRBJ1-2, with 7 bases identical to TRBD1. V shed 3 bases, J shed 4 bases, and the junction held 8 bases outside the gene matches. Germline V CDR1 and CDR2: KGHSH, LQKENI. This CDR3 contains 15 residues. This CDR3 is CASSPDGTAFYGYTF. The CDR3 region has the DNA TGTGCCAGCTCACCCGACGGGACAGCTTTCTATGGCTACACCTTC.

This clone was found a few times. This sample also contains other DNA sequences that code for the same CDR3. The chain joins TRBV9 to TRBJ2-2; perhaps TRBD1 as D (5 bases). The CDR3 has 15 residues. Trimming shortened V by 0 bases and J by 2 bases, and 8 bases separated the two germline ends. Germline V gene sequence: CDR1 SGDLS, CDR2 YYNGEE. The CDR3 region has the DNA TGTGCCAGCAGCGTAGCTGGACACAACACCGGGGAGCTGTTTTTT. It is translated as CASSVAGHNTGELFF.

This chain links TRBV18 with TRBJ1-4; D is unresolved. CDR3 length equals 15 residues. Germline values: CDR1 KGHSH, CDR2 LQKENI. V was cut by 4 bases and J by 0 bases, with 9 bases left in between. CDR3 bases: TGTGCCAGCTCACAGGACGGGGCAACTAATGAAAAACTGTTTTTT. Translating it yields CASSQDGATNEKLFF.

The CDR3 sequence: CASSLTSVDGELFF. CDR3 nucleotides: TGTGCCAGCAGCTTGACTAGCGTGGACGGGGAGCTGTTTTTT. The chain recombines TRBV11-2 with TRBJ2-2, with 8 bases fitting TRBD2. Germline-derived CDR1 and CDR2 are SGHAT and FQNNGV. The J segment lost 7 bases and the V segment lost 3 bases, leaving 4 bases of the junction unmatched. The CDR3 is made up of 14 amino acids.

This chain links TRBV5-6 with TRBJ1-2; TRBD1 aligns across 7 bases. The CDR3 loop spans 13 amino acids. Unmatched junction bases numbered 1, after V lost 1 base and J lost 4 bases. The germline gives CDR1 SGHDT, CDR2 YYEEEE. CDR3 nucleotide sequence: TGTGCCAGCAGCTTGAACAGGGGCTATGGCTACACCTTC. It codes for CASSLNRGYGYTF.

In its sample, this clone was seen once. The chain links TRBV3-1 (or the pseudogene TRBV3-2) to TRBJ2-3; 7 positions match TRBD2. This CDR3 contains 13 residues. Germline-derived CDR1 and CDR2 are LGHDT and YNNKEL (reference sequence). Germline trimming cut 7 bases from V and 2 bases from J; bases unmatched to any gene: 3. The CDR3 here is CASKRGSTDTQYF. The DNA for the CDR3 is TGTGCCAGCAAGCGGGGCTCCACAGATACGCAGTATTTT.

The J gene is TRBJ2-3, the V gene TRBV29-1; D gene unclear. The V end was cut by 6 bases, the J end by 4 bases, with 14 bases between. The germline V gene has CDR1 SQVTM and CDR2 ANQGSEA. The CDR3 runs 13 residues. The CDR3 nucleotides read TGCAGCGTATTTGAACGGGTTCCAGATACGCAGTATTTT. It codes for CSVFERVPDTQYF.

The V call is TRBV5-1, the J call TRBJ2-5, with TRBD2 matching over 10 bases. Germline V gene data show CDR1 as SGHRS and CDR2 as YFSETQ. This CDR3 is 15 amino acids long. J gave up 2 bases and V 4 bases, and 5 bases lay outside the gene matches. CDR3 DNA: TGCGCCAGCAGCAAACTGACTAGCGGGCAAGAGACCCAGTACTTC. Translation: CASSKLTSGQETQYF. Full variable domain (rest looked up from reference TRBV5-1 and TRBJ2-5): KAGVTQTPRYLIKTRGQQVTLSCSPISGHRSVSWYQQTPGQGLQFLFEYFSETQRNKGNFPGRFSGRQFSNSRSEMNVSTLELGDSALYLCASSKLTSGQETQYFGPGTRLLVL.

The genes are TRBV12-2 and TRBJ1-1; TRBD1 is the table's D call, not checked against the DNA. TRBV12-2 is recorded as a pseudogene. The CDR3 has 14 residues. The CDR3 is CASRALDSNTEAFF. For the CDR3, the DNA is TGTGCAAGTCGCGCGTTGGACAGCAACACTGAAGCTTTCTTT.

The genes are TRBV23-1 and TRBJ1-2, with 7 bases lining up with TRBD1. TRBV23-1 is given ORF status, its function remaining uncertain. The V gene end was trimmed by 7 bases and the J gene end by 5 bases; junction bases not matched to a gene: 13. This CDR3 contains 15 residues. CDR3 in DNA: TGCGCCAGCAAAATAACAGGGGACCCGACTTATGGCTACACCTTC. It translates to CASKITGDPTYGYTF.

With regard to this clone: Other nucleotide sequences from this sample produce the same CDR3. The chain couples TRBV6-5 to TRBJ1-2; D call uncertain. Looked up from germline, CDR1 is MNHEY and CDR2 is SVGAGI. The CDR3 has 13 residues. V lost 4 bases and J 1 base, leaving 7 bases between the germline ends. The CDR3 region has the DNA TGTGCCAGCAGTTTGACACTTAACTATGGCTACACCTTC. Protein product: CASSLTLNYGYTF.

The J gene is TRBJ1-1, the V gene TRBV5-1; 8 positions match TRBD1. This CDR3 is 15 amino acids long. With V trimmed by 2 bases and J by 1 base, 4 bases remained unmatched. The germline V gene has CDR1 SGHRS and CDR2 YFSETQ. The CDR3 region has the DNA TGCGCCAGCAGCTTCACAGGGGGTTCGAACACTGAAGCTTTCTTT. This gives the protein CASSFTGGSNTEAFF.

The rearrangement uses TRBV6-5 and TRBJ1-2; 7 bases are shared with TRBD1. Germline V gene data show CDR1 as MNHEY and CDR2 as SVGAGI. This CDR3 has 12 amino acids. The J segment lost 8 bases and the V segment lost 2 bases, leaving 2 bases of the junction unmatched. The CDR3 spells CASSYRTGGYTF. The CDR3 DNA reads as TGTGCCAGCAGTTACCGGACAGGAGGCTACACCTTC.

This chain uses TRBV3-1 (or the pseudogene TRBV3-2) with TRBJ1-4; 7 bases are a match to TRBD1. The CDR3 runs 15 residues. V shed 4 bases, J shed 8 bases, and the junction held 10 bases outside the gene matches. Germline V lookup: CDR1 LGHDT, CDR2 YNNKEL (reference sequence). The CDR3 reads CASSLRTGRDEKLFF. The CDR3 DNA is TGTGCCAGCAGCCTCAGGACAGGTAGGGACGAAAAACTGTTTTTT.

Regarding this clone: Other DNA sequences within the sample encode an identical CDR3. This chain joins TRBV24-1 and TRBJ1-2, with 7 bases fitting TRBD1. V shed 4 bases and J 4 bases; nucleotides not matched to a gene: 2. The CDR3 consists of 13 residues. The germline V gene encodes CDR1 KGHDR and CDR2 SFDVKD. The CDR3 spells CATSDRTGYGYTF. DNA of the CDR3: TGTGCCACCAGTGACCGGACAGGCTATGGCTACACCTTC.

This clone has only one observation. The rearrangement links TRBV30 to TRBJ2-7; maybe TRBD2 (5 bases). Trimming took off 3 bases at V and 2 bases at J, with 14 bases between the two ends. CDR1 and CDR2 from the germline V gene are GTSNPN and SVGIG (reference sequence). This CDR3 is 14 amino acids long. In nucleotides, the CDR3 is TGTGCCTGGAGAAGGTCCAGCGGAGCCTACGAGCAGTACTTC. Translated: CAWRRSSGAYEQYF.

The chain recombines TRBV11-2 with TRBJ2-1, with 10 bases matching TRBD2. Germline V gives CDR1 SGHAT, CDR2 FQNNGV. V was pared by 3 bases and J by 4 bases, with 3 bases of the junction left unmatched. The CDR3 spans 15 residues. The CDR3 DNA reads as TGTGCCAGCAGCTTGGCTAGCGGGGGTTACAATGAGCAGTTCTTC. This encodes CASSLASGGYNEQFF.

V and J are TRBV18 and TRBJ2-5, with D maybe TRBD2 (6 bases). The CDR3 is made up of 15 amino acids. Trimming stripped 4 bases from V and 1 base from J, with 13 bases between. Germline-derived CDR1 and CDR2 are KGHSH and LQKENI. The DNA of the CDR3 is TGTGCCAGCTCACGGAGGGGTATGGCCCAAGAGACCCAGTACTTC. Translated: CASSRRGMAQETQYF.

The chain is built from TRBV5-1 and TRBJ2-7; 8 bases agree with TRBD2. Germline trimming cut 4 bases from V and 6 bases from J; bases unmatched to any gene: 6. CDR1 and CDR2 from the germline V gene are SGHRS and YFSETQ. The CDR3 contains 13 residues. The CDR3 protein is CASSNGGGSEQYF. The CDR3 DNA follows: TGCGCCAGCAGCAACGGCGGGGGGAGCGAGCAGTACTTC.

V is TRBV14 and J is TRBJ1-2; D gene unclear. The CDR3 has 13 amino acids. The V gene's germline CDR1 is SGHDN and CDR2 FVKESK. Trimming cost V 4 bases and J 4 bases, with 10 bases left between them. The CDR3 DNA reads as TGTGCCAGCAGCCCGTCCGGAGGCTATGGCTACACCTTC. As protein: CASSPSGGYGYTF.

V gene TRBV5-4 combines with J gene TRBJ2-7; TRBD2 agrees at 13 bases. The CDR3 sequence is 16 residues long. Germline CDR1 reads SGHNT; CDR2 reads YYREEE (reference sequence). Trimming cost V 0 bases and J 3 bases; bases outside gene matches: 3. CDR3 sequence (DNA): TGTGCCAGCAGCTTGGGGACTAGCGGGGGTGGCTACGAGCAGTACTTC. Amino acid sequence: CASSLGTSGGGYEQYF.

V usage is TRBV2 and J usage is TRBJ2-7, with 7 bases that match TRBD1. V shed 6 bases, J shed 3 bases, and the junction held 2 bases outside the gene matches. Germline lookup yields CDR1 SNHLY and CDR2 FYNNEI. CDR3 length equals 12 residues. For the CDR3, the DNA is TGTGCCAGCAGGGGACAGAGCTACGAGCAGTACTTC. It codes for CASRGQSYEQYF.

The CDR3: CASTRTLQDTQYF. CDR3 nucleotide sequence: TGTGCCAGCACCCGGACTCTGCAAGATACGCAGTATTTT. The chain carries TRBV6-5 and TRBJ2-3; the D gene is possibly TRBD2 (5 bases). This CDR3 spans 13 amino acids. Trimming pared 7 bases from V and 5 bases from J, leaving 13 bases between. The V gene's germline CDR1 is MNHEY and CDR2 SVGAGI.

This chain uses TRBV3-1 (or the pseudogene TRBV3-2) with TRBJ1-2; TRBD1 matches at 8 bases. This CDR3 comprises 14 residues. The germline V gene has CDR1 LGHDT and CDR2 YNNKEL (reference sequence). V lost 4 bases to trimming and J lost 4 bases; unmatched junction nucleotides: 5. The CDR3 bases are TGTGCCAGCAGCCCCCGTCAGGGGGCCTATGGCTACACCTTC. Its protein product is CASSPRQGAYGYTF.

The chain combines TRBV5-4 with TRBJ1-4; TRBD1 aligns across 10 bases. With 0 bases clipped from V and 0 bases from J, the junction kept 2 bases outside the gene matches. CDR3 length: 17 residues. CDR1 is SGHNT, CDR2 YYREEE, per germline (reference sequence). The CDR3 DNA reads TGTGCCAGCAGCTTGGATGGGACAGGGGCAACTAATGAAAAACTGTTTTTT. Its protein product is CASSLDGTGATNEKLFF.

CDR3 nucleotide sequence: TGTGCCAGCAGCCTCCCGGGAAACTATGGCTACACCTTC. It codes for CASSLPGNYGYTF. This chain uses TRBV13 with TRBJ1-2; D remains ambiguous. The CDR3 covers 13 residues. V lost 5 bases and J lost 2, with 9 bases in between. CDR1 and CDR2 from the germline V gene are PRHDT and FYEKMQ (reference sequence).

The chain joins TRBV19 to TRBJ2-7; 7 nucleotides line up with TRBD2. CDR3 length: 14 amino acids. With V trimmed by 3 bases and J by 5 bases, 7 bases remained unmatched. Germline V lookup: CDR1 LNHDA, CDR2 SQIVND (reference sequence). The CDR3 nucleotides are TGTGCCAGTAGTATTGCGGGGGAAGACCACGAGCAGTACTTC. Translation: CASSIAGEDHEQYF.